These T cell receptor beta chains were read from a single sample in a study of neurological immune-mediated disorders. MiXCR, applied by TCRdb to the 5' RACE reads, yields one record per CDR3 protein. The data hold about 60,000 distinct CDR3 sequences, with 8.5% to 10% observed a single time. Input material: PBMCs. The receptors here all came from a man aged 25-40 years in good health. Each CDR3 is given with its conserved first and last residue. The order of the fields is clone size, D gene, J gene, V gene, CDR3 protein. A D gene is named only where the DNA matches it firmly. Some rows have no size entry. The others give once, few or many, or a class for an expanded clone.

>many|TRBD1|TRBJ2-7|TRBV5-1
CASSPYDRGYEQYF
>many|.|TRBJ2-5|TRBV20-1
CSADGEGETQYF
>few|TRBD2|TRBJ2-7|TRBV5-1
CASSLDPGGSYEQYF
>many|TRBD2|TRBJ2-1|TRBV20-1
CSALGTSADNEQFF
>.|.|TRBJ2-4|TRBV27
CASSLSDFGDIQYF
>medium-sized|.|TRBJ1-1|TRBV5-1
CASSLRPGNTEAFF
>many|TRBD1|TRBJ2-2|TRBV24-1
CATSDDRVSYTGELFF
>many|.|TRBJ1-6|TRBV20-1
CSARLNSPLHF
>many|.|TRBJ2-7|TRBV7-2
CASSSDPFNYEQYF
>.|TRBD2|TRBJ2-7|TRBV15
CVTSRVRGRAHEQYF
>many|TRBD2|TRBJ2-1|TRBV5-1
CASSLPGTSGAYNEQFF
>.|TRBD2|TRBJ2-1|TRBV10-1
CASSESLAGGSYNEQFF
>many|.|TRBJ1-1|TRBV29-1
CSVAPDSNTEAFF
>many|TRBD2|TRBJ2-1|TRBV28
CASRGTSGRNEQFF
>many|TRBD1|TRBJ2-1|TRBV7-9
CASRFPGQGIGEQFF
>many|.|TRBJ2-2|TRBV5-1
CASTKADPNTGELFF
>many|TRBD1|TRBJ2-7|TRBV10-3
CAISPGQGGEQYF
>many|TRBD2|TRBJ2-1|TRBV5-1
CASSFTGLAGGYNEQFF
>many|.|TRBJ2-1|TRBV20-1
CSASSYNEQFF
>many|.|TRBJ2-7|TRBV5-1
CASSLAPPLYEQYF
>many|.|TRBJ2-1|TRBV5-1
CASSLGGAMSNEQFF
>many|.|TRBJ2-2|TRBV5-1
CASSLGGPSARASNTGELFF
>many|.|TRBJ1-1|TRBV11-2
CASSGGAANTEAFF
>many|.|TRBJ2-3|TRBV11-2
CASSLTDTQYF
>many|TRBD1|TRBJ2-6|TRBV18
CASSLTGAGANVLTF
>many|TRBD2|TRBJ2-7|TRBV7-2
CASSWGLAGTYEQYF
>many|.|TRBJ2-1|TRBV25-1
CASSNLRTDNEQFF
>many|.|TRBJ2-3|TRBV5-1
CASSLVAGSLDDTQYF
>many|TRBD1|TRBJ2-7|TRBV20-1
CSASLSQGEYEQYF
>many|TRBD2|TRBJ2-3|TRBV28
CASTRGVATDTQYF
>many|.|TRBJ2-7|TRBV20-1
CSAHTLGSYEQYF
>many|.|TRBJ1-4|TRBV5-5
CASSLAGGANEKLFF
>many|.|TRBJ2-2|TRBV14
CASSPQDLYTGELFF